This T cell receptor beta chain was found in a study of blood T cell repertoires in COVID-19. In the authors' methods: Amplification of reference gene primers provided the estimated nucleated cell counts. Measured with immunoSEQ multiplex PCR; TCRdb has only the in-frame clones, and not every one. V, J and clone size derive from that table, while D and trimming were established from the DNA sequence. Of 200,000 to 250,000 clones listed, 80% to 90% were seen once; the top ten hold 5.9%. The CDR3 is 14 amino acids. V lost 3 bases to trimming and J lost 8 bases, with 16 bases between them. CDR1 and CDR2 from the germline V gene are ENHRY and SYGVKD.

Sequencing was done on a sample of peripheral blood. The sequence was obtained from a man at least 80 years old with acute or convalescent COVID-19. V is TRBV10-3 and J is TRBJ1-2, with D perhaps matching TRBD1 (6 bases). The CDR3 reads CAISDPDRTLGYTF. The CDR3, as DNA: TGTGCCATCAGTGACCCCGACAGGACCTTAGGCTACACCTTC.